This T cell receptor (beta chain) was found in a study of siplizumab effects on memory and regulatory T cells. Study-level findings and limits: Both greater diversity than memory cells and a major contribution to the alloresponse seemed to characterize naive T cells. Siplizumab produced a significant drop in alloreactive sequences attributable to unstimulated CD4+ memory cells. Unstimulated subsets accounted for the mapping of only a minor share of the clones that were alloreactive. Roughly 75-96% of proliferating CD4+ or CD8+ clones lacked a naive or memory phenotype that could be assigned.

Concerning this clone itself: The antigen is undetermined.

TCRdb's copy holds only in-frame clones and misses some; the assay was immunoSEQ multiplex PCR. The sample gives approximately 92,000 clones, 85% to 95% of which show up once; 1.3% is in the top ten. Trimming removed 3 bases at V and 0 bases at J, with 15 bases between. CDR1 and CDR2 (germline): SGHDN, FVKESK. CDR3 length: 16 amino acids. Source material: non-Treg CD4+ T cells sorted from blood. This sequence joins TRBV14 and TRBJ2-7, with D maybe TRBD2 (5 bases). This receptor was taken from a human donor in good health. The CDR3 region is CASSHGVILSSYEQYF. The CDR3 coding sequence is TGTGCCAGCAGCCACGGGGTTATTCTCAGCTCCTACGAGCAGTACTTC. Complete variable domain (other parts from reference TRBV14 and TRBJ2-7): EAGVTQFPSHSVIEKGQTVTLRCDPISGHDNLYWYRRVMGKEIKFLLHFVKESKQDESGMPNNRFLAERTGGTYSTLKVQPAELEDSGVYFCASSHGVILSSYEQYFGPGTRLTVT.